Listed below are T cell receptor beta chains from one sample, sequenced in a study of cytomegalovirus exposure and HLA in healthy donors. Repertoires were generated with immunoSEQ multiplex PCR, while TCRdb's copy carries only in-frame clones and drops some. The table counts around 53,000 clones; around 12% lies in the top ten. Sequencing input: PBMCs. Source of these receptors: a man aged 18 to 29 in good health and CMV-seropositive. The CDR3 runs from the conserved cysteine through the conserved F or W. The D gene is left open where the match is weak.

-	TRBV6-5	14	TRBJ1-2	TGTGCCAGCAGTTCACTCGGGGGGGTCTATGGCTACACCTTC	CASSSLGGVYGYTF
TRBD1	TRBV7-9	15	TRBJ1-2	TGTGCCAGCAGCTTATCCGACAGGGCCAACTATGGCTACACCTTC	CASSLSDRANYGYTF
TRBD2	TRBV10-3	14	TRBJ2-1	TGTGCCATCAGTGAGTCAGGGGAGGGCCATGAGCAGTTCTTC	CAISESGEGHEQFF
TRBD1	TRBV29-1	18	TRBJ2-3	TGCAGCGTTGCCGGGACCCTATTACAGGGGGCAAGCACAGATACGCAGTATTTT	CSVAGTLLQGASTDTQYF
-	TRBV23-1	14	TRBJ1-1	TGCGCCAGCAGTTGGATGGGGCTGAACACTGAAGCTTTCTTT	CASSWMGLNTEAFF
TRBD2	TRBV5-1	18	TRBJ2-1	TGCGCCAGCGCCGCCCGAGAAGCGGGAGGGATTTCCTACAATGAGCAGTTCTTC	CASAAREAGGISYNEQFF
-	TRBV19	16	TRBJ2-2	TGTGCCAGTAGTACAAGACAGGCAACTAGCACCGGGGAGCTGTTTTTT	CASSTRQATSTGELFF
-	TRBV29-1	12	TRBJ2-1	TGCAGCACTGAGGTACGGGACAATGAGCAGTTCTTC	CSTEVRDNEQFF
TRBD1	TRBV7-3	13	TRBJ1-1	TGTGCCAGCAGCCTCACAGGGGGCACTGAAGCTTTCTTT	CASSLTGGTEAFF
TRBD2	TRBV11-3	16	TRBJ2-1	TGTGCCAGCAGCTCCAAACTAGCGGGAGAGGGTAATGAGCAGTTCTTC	CASSSKLAGEGNEQFF
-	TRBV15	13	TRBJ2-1	TGTGCCACCAGCAGAGGGGCGAACAATGAGCAGTTCTTC	CATSRGANNEQFF
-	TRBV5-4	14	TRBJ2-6	TGTGCCAGCAGCTTCCACTCTGGGGCCAACGTCCTGACTTTC	CASSFHSGANVLTF
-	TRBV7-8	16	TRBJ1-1	TGTGCCAGCAGCTTAGTACAGGGCACCCTGAACACTGAAGCTTTCTTT	CASSLVQGTLNTEAFF
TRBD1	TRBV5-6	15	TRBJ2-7	TGTGCCAGCAGCTCCTCGGGACAGGGGATCTACGAGCAGTACTTC	CASSSSGQGIYEQYF
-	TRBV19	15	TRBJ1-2	TGTGCCAGTAGTATAGGGAGGACAGTCAACTATGGCTACACCTTC	CASSIGRTVNYGYTF
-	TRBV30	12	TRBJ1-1	TGTGCCTGGAGTGTGTCCTCTACTGAAGCTTTCTTT	CAWSVSSTEAFF
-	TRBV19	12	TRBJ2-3	TGTGCCAGTAGTATAGGAGGGGATACGCAGTATTTT	CASSIGGDTQYF
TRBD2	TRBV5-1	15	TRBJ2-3	TGCGCCAGCAGCTTGGGCACTAGCGGGAGTAATACGCAGTATTTT	CASSLGTSGSNTQYF
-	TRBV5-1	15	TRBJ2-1	TGCGCCAGCAGCTTGGACGGAGGGACCTACAATGAGCAGTTCTTC	CASSLDGGTYNEQFF
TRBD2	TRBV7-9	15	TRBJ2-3	TGTGCCAGCAGCACTAGCGGGGGCTTCACAGATACGCAGTATTTT	CASSTSGGFTDTQYF